The rows below give T cell receptor beta chains drawn from one sample of a study of T cells in tumors after PD-1 blockade. Profiling relied on immunoSEQ multiplex PCR, and the TCRdb table lists in-frame clones only, not all of them. This sample has about 24,000 clones, with roughly 82% found just once. The material was PBMCs, obtained after anti-PD-1 treatment. The receptors were gathered from a human donor with basal cell carcinoma. CDR3s include the opening cysteine and the closing phenylalanine or tryptophan. Each record gives: D gene, clone size, J gene, V gene, CDR3 protein, CDR3 DNA. D genes are given only for firm matches. Clone size, where shown, is once, few, many, or a class for clones that have expanded.

NA | NA | TRBJ2-3 | TRBV5-8 | CASSFPGVGTTSTDTQYF | TGTGCCAGCAGCTTCCCCGGGGTCGGGACAACCAGCACAGATACGCAGTATTTT
NA | NA | TRBJ1-5 | TRBV15 | CATSGGQRRSQPQHF | TGTGCCACCAGCGGGGGACAAAGGAGGAGTCAGCCCCAGCATTTT
TRBD1 | NA | TRBJ1-2 | TRBV2 | CAREGQGARGYTF | TGTGCCAGAGAGGGACAGGGGGCTAGGGGCTACACCTTC
NA | NA | TRBJ2-5 | TRBV7-3 | CASSWSRGETQYF | TGTGCCAGCAGCTGGTCCCGTGGAGAGACCCAGTACTTC
TRBD2 | NA | TRBJ2-7 | TRBV4-2 | CASSQALAEATYEQYF | TGTGCCAGCAGCCAAGCGCTAGCGGAGGCCACTTACGAGCAGTACTTC
NA | NA | TRBJ1-1 | TRBV9 | CASSVGSGQRNTEAFF | TGTGCCAGCAGCGTAGGGTCCGGACAGAGGAACACTGAAGCTTTCTTT
NA | NA | TRBJ1-3 | TRBV3-1/TRBV3-2 | CASSQDWGSNTIYF | TGTGCCAGCAGCCAAGATTGGGGGTCGAACACCATATATTTT
NA | NA | TRBJ2-2 | TRBV7-8 | CASSLRDTGELFF | TGTGCCAGCAGCTTAAGGGACACCGGGGAGCTGTTTTTT
NA | NA | TRBJ2-7 | TRBV5-1 | CASRPDAGREQYF | TGCGCCAGCAGGCCTGACGCAGGGAGAGAGCAGTACTTC
TRBD1 | NA | TRBJ2-1 | TRBV10-2 | CASSESNRGLSSYNEQFF | TGCGCCAGCAGTGAGTCAAACAGGGGCCTCAGCTCCTACAATGAGCAGTTCTTC
NA | NA | TRBJ1-1 | TRBV7-8 | CASSPNTVSPGLGAFF | TGTGCCAGCAGCCCAAACACAGTCTCCCCGGGACTGGGGGCTTTCTTT
NA | NA | TRBJ2-7 | TRBV6-5 | CASSYRPARYEQYF | TGTGCCAGCAGTTACCGCCCGGCACGGTACGAGCAGTACTTC
NA | once | TRBJ2-1 | TRBV3-1/TRBV3-2 | CASSSRLAPYNEQFF | TGTGCCAGCAGCAGCCGGCTAGCGCCTTACAATGAGCAGTTCTTC
NA | NA | TRBJ1-2 | TRBV30 | CAWSRRPLDYGYTF | TGTGCCTGGAGTCGAAGGCCACTGGACTATGGCTACACCTTC
TRBD1 | NA | TRBJ1-2 | TRBV28 | CASRGGQFYGYTF | TGTGCCAGCAGGGGGGGACAGTTCTATGGCTACACCTTC
TRBD2 | NA | TRBJ2-1 | TRBV5-4 | CASSWGLAGGRASEQFF | TGTGCCAGCAGCTGGGGACTAGCGGGGGGTCGGGCCAGTGAGCAGTTCTTC
NA | NA | TRBJ1-1 | TRBV18 | CASSPKDTNTEAFF | TGTGCCAGCTCACCAAAGGACACGAACACTGAAGCTTTCTTT